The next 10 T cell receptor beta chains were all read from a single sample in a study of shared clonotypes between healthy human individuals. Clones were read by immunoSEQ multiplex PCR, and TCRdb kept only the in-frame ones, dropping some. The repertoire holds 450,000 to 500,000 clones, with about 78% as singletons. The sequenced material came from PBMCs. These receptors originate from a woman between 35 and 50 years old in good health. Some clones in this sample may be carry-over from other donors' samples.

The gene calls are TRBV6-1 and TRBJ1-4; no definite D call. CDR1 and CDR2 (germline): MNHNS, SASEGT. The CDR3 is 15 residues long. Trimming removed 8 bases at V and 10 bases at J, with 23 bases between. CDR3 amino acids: CASRVSLRTPGKLFF. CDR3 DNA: TGTGCCAGCCGAGTATCACTTCGGACGCCAGGAAAACTGTTTTTT.

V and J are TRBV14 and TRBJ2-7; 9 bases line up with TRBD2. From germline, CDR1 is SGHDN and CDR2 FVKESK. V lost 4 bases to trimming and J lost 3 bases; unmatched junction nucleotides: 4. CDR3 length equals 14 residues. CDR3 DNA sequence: TGTGCCAGCAGCCCGGCGGGAGGGGGCTACGAGCAGTACTTC. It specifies CASSPAGGGYEQYF.

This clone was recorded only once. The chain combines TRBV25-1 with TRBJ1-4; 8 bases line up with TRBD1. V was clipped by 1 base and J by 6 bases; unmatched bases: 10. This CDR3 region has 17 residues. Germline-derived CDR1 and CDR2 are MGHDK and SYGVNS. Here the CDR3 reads CASSEWGSGTGDEKLFF. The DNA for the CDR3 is TGTGCCAGCAGTGAATGGGGGTCGGGGACAGGCGATGAAAAACTGTTTTTT.

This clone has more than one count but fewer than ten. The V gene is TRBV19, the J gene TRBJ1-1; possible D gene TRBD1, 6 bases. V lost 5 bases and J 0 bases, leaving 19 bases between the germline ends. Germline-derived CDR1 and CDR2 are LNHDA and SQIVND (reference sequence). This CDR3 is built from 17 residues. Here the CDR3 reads CASSGHTGHGMNTEAFF. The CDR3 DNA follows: TGTGCCAGTAGTGGGCACACGGGACACGGGATGAACACTGAAGCTTTCTTT.

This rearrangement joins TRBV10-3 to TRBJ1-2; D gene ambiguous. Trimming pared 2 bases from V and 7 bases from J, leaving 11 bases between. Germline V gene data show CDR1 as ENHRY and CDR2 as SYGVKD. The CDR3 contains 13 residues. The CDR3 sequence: CAISEKPESGYTF. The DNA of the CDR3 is TGTGCCATCAGTGAGAAACCCGAGTCTGGCTACACCTTC.

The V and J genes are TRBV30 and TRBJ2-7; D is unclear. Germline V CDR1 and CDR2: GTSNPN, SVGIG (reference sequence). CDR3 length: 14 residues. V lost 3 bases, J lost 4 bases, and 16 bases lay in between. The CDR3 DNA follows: TGTGCCTGGAGAGCCCGGCAGGCAAGATACGAGCAGTACTTC. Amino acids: CAWRARQARYEQYF.

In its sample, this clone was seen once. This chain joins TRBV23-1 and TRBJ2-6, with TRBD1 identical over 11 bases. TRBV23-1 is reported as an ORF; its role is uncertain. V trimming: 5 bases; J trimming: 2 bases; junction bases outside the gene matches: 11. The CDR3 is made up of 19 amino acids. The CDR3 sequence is CASSNTRDRGTTGANVLTF. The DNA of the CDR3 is TGCGCCAGCAGTAACACTCGGGACAGGGGGACAACTGGGGCCAACGTCCTGACTTTC.

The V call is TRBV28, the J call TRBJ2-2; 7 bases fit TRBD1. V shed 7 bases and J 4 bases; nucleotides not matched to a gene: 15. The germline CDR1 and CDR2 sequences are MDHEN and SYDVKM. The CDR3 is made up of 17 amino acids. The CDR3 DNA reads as TGTGCCAGCACCAAGACAGGGCCCCCCCTTAGCACCGGGGAGCTGTTTTTT. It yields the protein CASTKTGPPLSTGELFF. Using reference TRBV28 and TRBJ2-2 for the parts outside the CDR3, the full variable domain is DVKVTQSSRYLVKRTGEKVFLECVQDMDHENMFWYRQDPGLGLRLIYFSYDVKMKEKGDIPEGYSVSREKKERFSLILESASTNQTSMYLCASTKTGPPLSTGELFFGEGSRLTVL.

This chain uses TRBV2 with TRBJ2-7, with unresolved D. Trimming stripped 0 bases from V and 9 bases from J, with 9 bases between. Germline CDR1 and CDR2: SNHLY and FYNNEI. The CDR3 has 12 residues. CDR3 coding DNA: TGTGCCAGCAGTGAAGCTAAGGTCTCGCAGTACTTC. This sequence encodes CASSEAKVSQYF.

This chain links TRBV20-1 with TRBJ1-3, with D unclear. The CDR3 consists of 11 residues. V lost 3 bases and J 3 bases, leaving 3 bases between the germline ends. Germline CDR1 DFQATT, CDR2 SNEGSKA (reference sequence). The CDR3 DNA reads TGCAGTGCTAGGTTTGGAAACACCATATATTTT. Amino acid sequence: CSARFGNTIYF.